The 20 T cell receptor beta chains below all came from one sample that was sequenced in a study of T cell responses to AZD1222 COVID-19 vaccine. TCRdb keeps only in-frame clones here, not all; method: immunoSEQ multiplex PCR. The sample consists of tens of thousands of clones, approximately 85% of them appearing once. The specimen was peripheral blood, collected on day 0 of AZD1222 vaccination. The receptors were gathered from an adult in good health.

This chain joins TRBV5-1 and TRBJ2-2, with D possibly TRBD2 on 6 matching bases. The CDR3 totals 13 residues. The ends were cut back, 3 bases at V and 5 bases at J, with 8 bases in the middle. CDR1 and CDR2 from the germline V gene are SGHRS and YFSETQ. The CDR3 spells CASSWRETGELFF. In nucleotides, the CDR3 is TGCGCCAGCAGCTGGAGGGAAACCGGGGAGCTGTTTTTT.

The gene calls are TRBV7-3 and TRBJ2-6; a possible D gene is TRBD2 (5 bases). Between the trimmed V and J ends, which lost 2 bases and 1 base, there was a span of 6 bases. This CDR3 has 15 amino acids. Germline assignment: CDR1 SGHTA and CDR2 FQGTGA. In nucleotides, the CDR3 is TGTGCCAGCAGCTTAGGACTTTCTGGGGCCAACGTCCTGACTTTC. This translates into CASSLGLSGANVLTF.

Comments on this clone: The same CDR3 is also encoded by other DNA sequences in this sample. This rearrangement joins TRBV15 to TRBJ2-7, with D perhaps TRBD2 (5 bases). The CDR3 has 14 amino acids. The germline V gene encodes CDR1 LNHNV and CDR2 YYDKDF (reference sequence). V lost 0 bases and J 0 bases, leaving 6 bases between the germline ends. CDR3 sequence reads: CATSRDRGSYEQYF. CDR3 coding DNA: TGTGCCACCAGCAGAGATCGGGGCTCCTACGAGCAGTACTTC.

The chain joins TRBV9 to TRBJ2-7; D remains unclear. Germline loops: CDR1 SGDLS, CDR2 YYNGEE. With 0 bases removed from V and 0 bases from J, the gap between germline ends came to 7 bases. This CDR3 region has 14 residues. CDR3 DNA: TGTGCCAGCAGCGTAGCCCAAGGCTCCTACGAGCAGTACTTC. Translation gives CASSVAQGSYEQYF.

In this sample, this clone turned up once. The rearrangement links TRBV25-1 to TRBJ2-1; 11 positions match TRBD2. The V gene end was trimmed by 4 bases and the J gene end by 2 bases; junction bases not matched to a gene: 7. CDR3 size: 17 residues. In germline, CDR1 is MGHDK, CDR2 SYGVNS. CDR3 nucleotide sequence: TGTGCCAGCAGTGTAGCGGGACTAGCGGCTACCTACAATGAGCAGTTCTTC. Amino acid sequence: CASSVAGLAATYNEQFF.

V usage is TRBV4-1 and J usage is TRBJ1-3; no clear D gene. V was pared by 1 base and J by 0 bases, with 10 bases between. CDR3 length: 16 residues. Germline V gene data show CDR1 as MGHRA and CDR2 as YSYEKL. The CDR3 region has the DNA TGCGCCAGCAGCCAAGTGGCAGGCAACTCTGGAAACACCATATATTTT. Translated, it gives CASSQVAGNSGNTIYF.

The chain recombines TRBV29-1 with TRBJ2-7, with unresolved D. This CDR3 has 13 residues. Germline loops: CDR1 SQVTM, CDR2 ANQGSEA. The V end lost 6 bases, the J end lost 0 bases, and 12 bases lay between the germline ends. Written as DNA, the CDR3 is TGCAGCGTATTCGCAGCCGCCTCCTACGAGCAGTACTTC. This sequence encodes CSVFAAASYEQYF.

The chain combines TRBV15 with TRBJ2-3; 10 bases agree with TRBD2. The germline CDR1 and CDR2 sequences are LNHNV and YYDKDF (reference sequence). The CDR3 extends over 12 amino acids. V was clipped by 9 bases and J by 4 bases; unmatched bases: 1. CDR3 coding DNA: TGTGCCACAGGGACTAGCGCAGATACGCAGTATTTT. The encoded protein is CATGTSADTQYF.

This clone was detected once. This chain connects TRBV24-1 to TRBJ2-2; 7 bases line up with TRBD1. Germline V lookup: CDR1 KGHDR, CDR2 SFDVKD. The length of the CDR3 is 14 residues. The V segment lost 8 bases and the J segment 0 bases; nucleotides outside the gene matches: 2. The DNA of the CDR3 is TGTGCCACCAACCAGGGGGCGAACACCGGGGAGCTGTTTTTT. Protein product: CATNQGANTGELFF.

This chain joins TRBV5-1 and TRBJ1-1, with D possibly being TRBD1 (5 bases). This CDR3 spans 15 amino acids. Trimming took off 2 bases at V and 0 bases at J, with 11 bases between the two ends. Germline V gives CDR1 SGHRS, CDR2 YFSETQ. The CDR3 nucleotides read TGCGCCAGCAGCTTTACAGGAACAGTGAACACTGAAGCTTTCTTT. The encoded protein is CASSFTGTVNTEAFF.

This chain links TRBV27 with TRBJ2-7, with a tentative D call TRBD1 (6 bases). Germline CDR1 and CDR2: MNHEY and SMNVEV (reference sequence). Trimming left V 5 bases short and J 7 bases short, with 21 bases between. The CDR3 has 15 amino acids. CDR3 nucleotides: TGTGCCAGCAGTCTACAAGGGACACTTTCAGGGGAGCAGTACTTC. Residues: CASSLQGTLSGEQYF.

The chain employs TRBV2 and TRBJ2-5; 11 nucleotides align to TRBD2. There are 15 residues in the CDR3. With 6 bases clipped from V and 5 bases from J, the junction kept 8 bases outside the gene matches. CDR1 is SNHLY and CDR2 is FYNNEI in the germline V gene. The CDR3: CASSIPSGRRETQYF. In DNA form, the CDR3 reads TGTGCCAGCAGCATCCCTAGCGGGAGGAGGGAGACCCAGTACTTC.

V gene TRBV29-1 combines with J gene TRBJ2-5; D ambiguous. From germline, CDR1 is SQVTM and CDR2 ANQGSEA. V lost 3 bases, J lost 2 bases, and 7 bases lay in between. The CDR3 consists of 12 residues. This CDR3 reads CSVEATQETQYF. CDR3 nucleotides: TGCAGCGTTGAGGCGACGCAAGAGACCCAGTACTTC.

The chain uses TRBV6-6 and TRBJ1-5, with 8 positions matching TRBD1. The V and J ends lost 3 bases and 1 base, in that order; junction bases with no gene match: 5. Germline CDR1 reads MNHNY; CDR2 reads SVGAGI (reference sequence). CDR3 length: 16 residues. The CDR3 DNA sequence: TGTGCCAGCAGTTATCCCGGACAGGGAAGCAATCAGCCCCAGCATTTT. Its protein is CASSYPGQGSNQPQHF.

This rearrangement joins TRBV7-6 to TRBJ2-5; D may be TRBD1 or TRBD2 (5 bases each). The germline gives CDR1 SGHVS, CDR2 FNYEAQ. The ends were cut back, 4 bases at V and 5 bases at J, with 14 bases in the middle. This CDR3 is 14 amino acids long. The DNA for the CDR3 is TGTGCCAGCAGCTCCCTTTTCAGGGACGAGACCCAGTACTTC. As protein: CASSSLFRDETQYF.

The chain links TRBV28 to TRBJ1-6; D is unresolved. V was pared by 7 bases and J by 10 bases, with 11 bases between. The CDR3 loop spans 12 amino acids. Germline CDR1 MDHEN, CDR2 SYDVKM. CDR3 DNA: TGTGCCAGCAATTGGGGAGGGTCACCCCTCCACTTT. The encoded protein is CASNWGGSPLHF.

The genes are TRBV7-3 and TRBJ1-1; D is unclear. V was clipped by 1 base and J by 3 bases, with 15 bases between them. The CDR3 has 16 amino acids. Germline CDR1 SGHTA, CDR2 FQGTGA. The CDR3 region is CASSLRQTLSYTEAFF. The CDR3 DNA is TGTGCCAGCAGCTTAAGACAAACCTTGAGTTACACTGAAGCTTTCTTT.

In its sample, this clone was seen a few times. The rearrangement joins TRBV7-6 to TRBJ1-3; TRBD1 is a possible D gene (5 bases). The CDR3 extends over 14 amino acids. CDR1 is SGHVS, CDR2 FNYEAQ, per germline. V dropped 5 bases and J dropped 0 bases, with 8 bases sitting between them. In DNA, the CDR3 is TGTGCCAGCAGCCCGACAGCCTCTGGAAACACCATATATTTT. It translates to CASSPTASGNTIYF.

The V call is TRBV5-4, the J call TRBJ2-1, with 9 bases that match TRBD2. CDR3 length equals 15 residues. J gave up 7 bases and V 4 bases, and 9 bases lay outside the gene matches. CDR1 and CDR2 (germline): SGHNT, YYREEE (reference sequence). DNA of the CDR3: TGTGCCAGCAGCAGACCGGGACTAGCTTTGAATGAGCAGTTCTTC. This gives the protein CASSRPGLALNEQFF.

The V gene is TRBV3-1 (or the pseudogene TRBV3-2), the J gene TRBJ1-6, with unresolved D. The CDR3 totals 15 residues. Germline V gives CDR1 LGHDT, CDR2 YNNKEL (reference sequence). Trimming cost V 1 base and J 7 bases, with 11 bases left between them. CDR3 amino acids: CASSQGELSNSPLHF. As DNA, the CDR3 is TGTGCCAGCAGCCAAGGTGAACTCTCCAATTCACCCCTCCACTTT.